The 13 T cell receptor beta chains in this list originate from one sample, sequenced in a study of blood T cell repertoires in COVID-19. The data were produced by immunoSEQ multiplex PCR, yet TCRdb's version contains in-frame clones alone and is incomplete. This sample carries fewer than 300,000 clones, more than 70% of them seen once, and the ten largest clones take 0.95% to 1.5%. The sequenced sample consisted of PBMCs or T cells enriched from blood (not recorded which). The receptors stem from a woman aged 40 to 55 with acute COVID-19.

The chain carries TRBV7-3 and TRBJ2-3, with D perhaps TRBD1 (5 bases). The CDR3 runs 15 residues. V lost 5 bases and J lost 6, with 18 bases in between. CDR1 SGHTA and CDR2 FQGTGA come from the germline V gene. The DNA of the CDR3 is TGTGCCAGCAGCCCAACGAACTCTGGGGCGGATACGCAGTATTTT. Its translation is CASSPTNSGADTQYF.

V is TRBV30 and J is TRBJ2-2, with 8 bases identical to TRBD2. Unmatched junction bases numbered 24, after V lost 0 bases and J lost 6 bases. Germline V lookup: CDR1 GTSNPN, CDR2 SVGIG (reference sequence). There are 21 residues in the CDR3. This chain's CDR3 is CAWSVPDRLSGTRSGPGELFF. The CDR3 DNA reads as TGTGCCTGGAGTGTACCCGACCGTCTGTCCGGGACTAGGTCCGGTCCCGGGGAGCTGTTTTTT.

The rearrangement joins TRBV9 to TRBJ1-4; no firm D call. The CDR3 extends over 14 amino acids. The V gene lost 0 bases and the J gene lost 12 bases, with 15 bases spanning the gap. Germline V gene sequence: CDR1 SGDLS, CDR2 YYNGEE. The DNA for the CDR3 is TGTGCCAGCAGCGTAGAAGCAGGTCCGGTAGAACTGTTTTTT. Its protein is CASSVEAGPVELFF.

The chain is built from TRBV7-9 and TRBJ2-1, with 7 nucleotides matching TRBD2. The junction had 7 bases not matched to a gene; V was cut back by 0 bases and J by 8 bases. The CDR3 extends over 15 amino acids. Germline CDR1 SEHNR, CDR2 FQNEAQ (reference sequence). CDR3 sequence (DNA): TGTGCCAGCAGCTTAGCGAAATATGGGGGGGATGAGCAGTTCTTC. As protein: CASSLAKYGGDEQFF.

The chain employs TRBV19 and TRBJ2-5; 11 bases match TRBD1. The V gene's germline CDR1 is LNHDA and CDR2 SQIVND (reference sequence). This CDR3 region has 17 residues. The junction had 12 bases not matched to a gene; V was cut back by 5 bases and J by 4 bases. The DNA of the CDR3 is TGTGCCAGTAGTCCTCGGAAAGGGGACAGGGGGGGAGAGACCCAGTACTTC. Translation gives CASSPRKGDRGGETQYF.

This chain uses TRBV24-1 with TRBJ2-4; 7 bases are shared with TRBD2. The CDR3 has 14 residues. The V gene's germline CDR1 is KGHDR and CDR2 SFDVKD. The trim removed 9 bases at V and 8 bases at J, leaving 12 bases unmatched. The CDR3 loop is CATLRGRECDIQYF. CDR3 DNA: TGTGCCACCCTCCGAGGGCGGGAGTGCGACATTCAGTACTTC.

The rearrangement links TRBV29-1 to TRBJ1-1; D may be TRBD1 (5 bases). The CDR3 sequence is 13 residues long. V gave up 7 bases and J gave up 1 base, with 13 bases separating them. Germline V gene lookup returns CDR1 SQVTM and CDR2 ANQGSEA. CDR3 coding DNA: TGCAGCGCCCGTCAGGGTAGGAACACTGAAGCTTTCTTT. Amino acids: CSARQGRNTEAFF.

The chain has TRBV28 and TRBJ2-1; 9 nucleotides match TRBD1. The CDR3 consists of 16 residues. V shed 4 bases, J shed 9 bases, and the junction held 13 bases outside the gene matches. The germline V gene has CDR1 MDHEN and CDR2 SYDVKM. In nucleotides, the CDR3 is TGTGCCAGCAGTTCCACAGGGACAGGGTTACAGATTGAGCAGTTCTTC. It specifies CASSSTGTGLQIEQFF.

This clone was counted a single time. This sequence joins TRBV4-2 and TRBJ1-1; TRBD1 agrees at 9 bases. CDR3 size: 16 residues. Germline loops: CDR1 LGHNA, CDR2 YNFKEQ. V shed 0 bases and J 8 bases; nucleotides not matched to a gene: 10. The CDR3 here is CASSQDIGQGSGEAFF. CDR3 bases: TGTGCCAGCAGCCAAGATATCGGACAGGGGAGCGGGGAAGCTTTCTTT.

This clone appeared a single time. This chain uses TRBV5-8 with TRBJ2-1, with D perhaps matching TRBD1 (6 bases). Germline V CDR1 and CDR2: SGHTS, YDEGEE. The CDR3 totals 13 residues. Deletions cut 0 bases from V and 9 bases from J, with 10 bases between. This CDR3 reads CASSLASGVEQFF. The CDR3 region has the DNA TGTGCCAGCAGCTTGGCGTCAGGGGTTGAGCAGTTCTTC.

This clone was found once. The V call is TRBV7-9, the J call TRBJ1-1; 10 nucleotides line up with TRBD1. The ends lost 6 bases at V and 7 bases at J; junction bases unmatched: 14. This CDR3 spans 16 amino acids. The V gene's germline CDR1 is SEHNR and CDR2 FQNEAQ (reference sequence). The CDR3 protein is CASSPPPGQGILEAFF. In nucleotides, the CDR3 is TGTGCCAGCAGTCCCCCCCCGGGACAGGGGATCCTTGAAGCTTTCTTT.

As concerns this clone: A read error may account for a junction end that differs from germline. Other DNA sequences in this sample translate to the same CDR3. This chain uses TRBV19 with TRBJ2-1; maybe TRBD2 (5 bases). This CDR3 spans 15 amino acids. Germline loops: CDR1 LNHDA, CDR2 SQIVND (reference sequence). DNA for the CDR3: TGTGCCAGTAGTATTGGAGGCGGGTCCTACAATGAGCAATTCTTC. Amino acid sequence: CASSIGGGSYNEQFF.

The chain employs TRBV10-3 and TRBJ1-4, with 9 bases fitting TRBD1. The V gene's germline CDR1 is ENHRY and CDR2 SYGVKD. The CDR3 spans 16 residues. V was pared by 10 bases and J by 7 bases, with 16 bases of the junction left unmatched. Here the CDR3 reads CATGGTGPFRSEKLFF. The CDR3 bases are TGTGCCACCGGGGGGACAGGGCCCTTCAGGAGTGAAAAACTGTTTTTT.